These 26 T cell receptor beta chains were sequenced from one sample in a study of blood T cell repertoires in COVID-19. TCRdb's table, derived via immunoSEQ multiplex PCR, lists solely in-frame clones and lacks some. The sample contains some 30,000 clones, about nine tenths of which appear only once. Input material: peripheral blood. These receptors all stem from a man between 50 and 59 years old with active or convalescent COVID-19.

The count of this clone is one. V gene TRBV28 combines with J gene TRBJ2-5, with 11 positions matching TRBD1. This CDR3 has 19 amino acids. The germline CDR1 and CDR2 sequences are MDHEN and SYDVKM. V was clipped by 3 bases and J by 2 bases; unmatched bases: 14. The CDR3 DNA reads as TGTGCCAGCAGTTTCTGGCCGGGACAGGGGGGAACGGCACAAGAGACCCAGTACTTC. The encoded protein is CASSFWPGQGGTAQETQYF.

The chain couples TRBV9 to TRBJ1-1, with 8 bases identical to TRBD1. The germline CDR1 and CDR2 sequences are SGDLS and YYNGEE. Germline trimming cut 3 bases from V and 1 base from J; bases unmatched to any gene: 2. This CDR3 spans 14 amino acids. DNA for the CDR3: TGTGCCAGCAGCGCGGGACAGGCGAACACTGAAGCTTTCTTT. It translates to CASSAGQANTEAFF.

The chain links TRBV2 to TRBJ1-1, with 8 bases that match TRBD1. This CDR3 comprises 16 residues. Germline CDR1 and CDR2: SNHLY and FYNNEI. Trimming took 4 bases from V and 1 from J; bases not matched to a gene: 8. The CDR3 reads CASSVQGARGNTEAFF. The CDR3 bases are TGTGCCAGCAGTGTCCAGGGGGCGAGGGGGAACACTGAAGCTTTCTTT.

The V and J genes are TRBV5-5 and TRBJ1-2; D unresolved. The CDR3 loop spans 14 amino acids. V shed 0 bases and J shed 4 bases, with 10 bases lying between them. Germline CDR1 reads SGHKS; CDR2 reads YYEKEE (reference sequence). CDR3 in DNA: TGTGCCAGCAGCTTGGTGCTAGCAGCCTATGGCTACACCTTC. This translates into CASSLVLAAYGYTF.

The J gene is TRBJ2-7, the V gene TRBV20-1, with 10 bases lining up with TRBD2. Trimming removed 3 bases from V and 3 bases from J; junction bases left unmatched: 5. CDR1 is DFQATT and CDR2 is SNEGSKA in the germline V gene (reference sequence). The CDR3 totals 14 residues. CDR3 sequence reads: CSASWTSGNYEQYF. In DNA, the CDR3 is TGCAGTGCTAGTTGGACTAGCGGAAACTACGAGCAGTACTTC.

The V and J genes are TRBV10-1 and TRBJ2-1; 8 nucleotides match TRBD1. J was trimmed by 6 bases and V by 2 bases; bases with no gene match: 9. This CDR3 contains 16 residues. The germline V gene encodes CDR1 WNHNN and CDR2 SYGVQD (reference sequence). The CDR3 bases are TGCGCCAGCAGTGAGAGTGGAGGACAGGGATTCAATGAGCAGTTCTTC. Amino acids: CASSESGGQGFNEQFF.

This chain's CDR3 is CATSRDNHQDRAKNIQYF. For the CDR3, the DNA is TGTGCCACCAGCAGAGACAACCACCAGGACAGGGCCAAAAACATTCAGTACTTC. This sequence joins TRBV15 and TRBJ2-4, with TRBD1 matching over 7 bases. Germline V CDR1 and CDR2: LNHNV, YYDKDF (reference sequence). The CDR3 runs 18 residues. The trim removed 0 bases at V and 1 base at J, leaving 9 bases unmatched. The full variable domain, in which reference TRBV15 and TRBJ2-4 provide the parts outside the CDR3, is DAMVIQNPRYQVTQFGKPVTLSCSQTLNHNVMYWYQQKSSQAPKLLFHYYDKDFNNEADTPDNFQSRRPNTSFCFLDIRSPGLGDTAMYLCATSRDNHQDRAKNIQYFGAGTRLSVL.

The V and J genes are TRBV4-3 and TRBJ1-5, with D possibly being TRBD1 (6 bases). V shed 5 bases and J shed 2 bases, with 10 bases lying between them. The germline gives CDR1 LGHNA, CDR2 YSLEER. The CDR3 is 14 amino acids. The CDR3: CASSARQGNQPQHF. In DNA, the CDR3 is TGCGCCAGCAGCGCCCGACAGGGCAATCAGCCCCAGCATTTT.

The chain has TRBV11-2 and TRBJ2-7; 8 nucleotides match TRBD1. After removal of 6 bases from V and 2 bases from J, the junction contained 15 bases not matched to a gene. CDR1 and CDR2 (germline): SGHAT, FQNNGV. The CDR3 contains 17 residues. CDR3 sequence reads: CASSRIFGQGEAYEQYF. The CDR3, as DNA: TGTGCCAGCAGTCGGATTTTTGGACAGGGTGAGGCCTACGAGCAGTACTTC. Based on the CDR3 plus reference TRBV11-2 and TRBJ2-7, the full variable domain is EAGVAQSPRYKIIEKRQSVAFWCNPISGHATLYWYQQILGQGPKLLIQFQNNGVVDDSQLPKDRFSAERLKGVDSTLKIQPAKLEDSAVYLCASSRIFGQGEAYEQYFGPGTRLTVT.

The rearrangement links TRBV30 to TRBJ2-7, with D possibly TRBD2 on 6 matching bases. CDR1 and CDR2 (germline): GTSNPN, SVGIG (reference sequence). V shed 4 bases and J shed 4 bases, with 17 bases lying between them. This CDR3 contains 14 residues. The CDR3: CAWTPGGGFYEQYF. The CDR3 nucleotides are TGTGCCTGGACCCCTGGTGGAGGGTTTTACGAGCAGTACTTC.

The chain links TRBV2 to TRBJ2-7; 11 nucleotides line up with TRBD2. Germline values: CDR1 SNHLY, CDR2 FYNNEI. This CDR3 is built from 15 residues. Germline trimming cut 3 bases from V and 4 bases from J; bases unmatched to any gene: 5. CDR3 residues: CASSEIAGGQYEQYF. In DNA form, the CDR3 reads TGTGCCAGCAGTGAGATAGCGGGAGGGCAGTACGAGCAGTACTTC.

This chain joins TRBV28 and TRBJ2-1; 7 bases align to TRBD2. The length of the CDR3 is 16 residues. Trimming at V came to 3 bases and at J to 2 bases, leaving 7 bases not matched to a gene. CDR1 and CDR2 from the germline V gene are MDHEN and SYDVKM. The CDR3 nucleotides read TGTGCCAGCAGTTTTTCCGCGGGAGATGCCTACAATGAGCAGTTCTTC. Protein: CASSFSAGDAYNEQFF.

The genes are TRBV5-6 and TRBJ2-1; 8 nucleotides match TRBD2. From germline, CDR1 is SGHDT and CDR2 YYEEEE. The CDR3 contains 15 residues. With 4 bases clipped from V and 0 bases from J, the junction kept 3 bases outside the gene matches. The CDR3 reads CASSDLAGSYNEQFF. The CDR3 DNA sequence: TGTGCCAGCAGCGATCTAGCGGGCTCCTACAATGAGCAGTTCTTC. The entire variable domain, with the rest obtained from reference TRBV5-6 and TRBJ2-1, is as follows: DAGVTQSPTHLIKTRGQQVTLRCSPKSGHDTVSWYQQALGQGPQFIFQYYEEEERQRGNFPDRFSGHQFPNYSSELNVNALLLGDSALYLCASSDLAGSYNEQFFGPGTRLTVL.

This clone has more than one count but fewer than ten. The chain couples TRBV5-1 to TRBJ2-2; a possible D gene is TRBD1 (5 bases). The germline CDR1 and CDR2 sequences are SGHRS and YFSETQ. The V end was cut by 2 bases, the J end by 6 bases, with 8 bases between. The CDR3 length is 13 residues. The CDR3 spells CASSLEGAGELFF. The CDR3 bases are TGCGCCAGCAGCTTAGAAGGGGCCGGGGAGCTGTTTTTT.

The rearrangement links TRBV5-1 to TRBJ2-5; 7 bases fit TRBD1. The CDR3 covers 15 residues. Germline values: CDR1 SGHRS, CDR2 YFSETQ. Trimming removed 4 bases from V and 4 bases from J; junction bases left unmatched: 10. The CDR3 sequence is CASSRGGQWGETQYF. The DNA for the CDR3 is TGCGCCAGCAGCCGAGGGGGACAGTGGGGAGAGACCCAGTACTTC. Full variable domain (outside the CDR3, taken from reference TRBV5-1 and TRBJ2-5): KAGVTQTPRYLIKTRGQQVTLSCSPISGHRSVSWYQQTPGQGLQFLFEYFSETQRNKGNFPGRFSGRQFSNSRSEMNVSTLELGDSALYLCASSRGGQWGETQYFGPGTRLLVL.

This chain uses TRBV28 with TRBJ2-3; D perhaps matches TRBD2 (6 bases). Looked up from germline, CDR1 is MDHEN and CDR2 is SYDVKM. The CDR3 is 18 amino acids. Between the trimmed V and J ends, which lost 3 bases and 2 bases, there was a span of 21 bases. The CDR3 is CASSFLGPDGGDTDTQYF. Here the CDR3 DNA reads TGTGCCAGCAGTTTCCTAGGCCCTGACGGAGGGGACACAGATACGCAGTATTTT.

V and J are TRBV19 and TRBJ2-3; D may be TRBD2 (5 bases). Germline CDR1 and CDR2: LNHDA and SQIVND (reference sequence). The V gene lost 3 bases and the J gene lost 4 bases, with 17 bases spanning the gap. The CDR3 extends over 16 amino acids. The CDR3: CASSIALGSAADTQYF. DNA of the CDR3: TGTGCCAGTAGTATTGCCCTAGGTAGCGCAGCAGATACGCAGTATTTT.

V usage is TRBV2 and J usage is TRBJ1-1; D is unresolved. In germline, CDR1 is SNHLY, CDR2 FYNNEI. CDR3 length: 14 residues. The germline V and J ends were trimmed by 1 base and 1 base, with 7 bases remaining between them. The CDR3 sequence is CASSEDGGNTEAFF. The CDR3 DNA sequence: TGTGCCAGCAGTGAAGATGGAGGGAACACTGAAGCTTTCTTT.

This sequence joins TRBV4-3 and TRBJ2-1, with 9 bases aligning to TRBD1. There are 13 residues in the CDR3. The V and J ends lost 0 bases and 14 bases, in that order; junction bases with no gene match: 5. CDR1 and CDR2 (germline): LGHNA, YSLEER. The CDR3 sequence: CASSQDVGQGKFF. In nucleotides, the CDR3 is TGCGCCAGCAGCCAAGACGTAGGACAGGGGAAGTTCTTC.

This chain joins TRBV7-9 and TRBJ2-5, with D maybe TRBD2 (7 bases). This CDR3 contains 14 residues. Deletions cut 5 bases from V and 3 bases from J, with 13 bases between. In germline, CDR1 is SEHNR, CDR2 FQNEAQ (reference sequence). In DNA form, the CDR3 reads TGTGCCAGCAGCACCCTAGGGGGGGAAGAGACCCAGTACTTC. Amino acid sequence: CASSTLGGEETQYF.

This chain joins TRBV7-2 and TRBJ2-2, with 7 bases aligning to TRBD2. Germline-derived CDR1 and CDR2 are SGHTA and FQGNSA. Trimming removed 4 bases from V and 1 base from J; junction bases left unmatched: 0. The CDR3 loop spans 14 amino acids. The CDR3 coding sequence is TGTGCCAGCAGCTGGGGGGGGAACACCGGGGAGCTGTTTTTT. Protein sequence: CASSWGGNTGELFF. Looking up the rest from reference TRBV7-2 and TRBJ2-2 gives the full variable domain: GAGVSQSPSNKVTEKGKDVELRCDPISGHTALYWYRQSLGQGLEFLIYFQGNSAPDKSGLPSDRFSAERTGGSVSTLTIQRTQQEDSAVYLCASSWGGNTGELFFGEGSRLTVL.

The chain links TRBV28 to TRBJ2-3; 9 nucleotides line up with TRBD1. The CDR3 consists of 14 residues. With V trimmed by 4 bases and J by 2 bases, 1 base remained unmatched. Looked up from germline, CDR1 is MDHEN and CDR2 is SYDVKM. The CDR3 region is CASSYRGPTDTQYF. The DNA for the CDR3 is TGTGCCAGCAGTTACAGGGGGCCCACAGATACGCAGTATTTT.

This chain joins TRBV7-2 and TRBJ2-3; possibly TRBD2 for D (6 bases). CDR1 is SGHTA and CDR2 is FQGNSA in the germline V gene. V lost 1 base and J 2 bases, leaving 10 bases between the germline ends. The CDR3 sequence is 15 residues long. CDR3 DNA: TGTGCCAGCAGCTTAGTAGGGCGGGACACAGATACGCAGTATTTT. Amino acid sequence: CASSLVGRDTDTQYF.

Notes on this clone: One end of the junction varies from germline; a read error may be responsible. Other nucleotide sequences from this sample produce the same CDR3. The chain uses TRBV2 and TRBJ1-6; D uncertain. The CDR3 totals 14 residues. In germline, CDR1 is SNHLY, CDR2 FYNNEI. CDR3 residues: CASSEVIPNSPLHF. The CDR3 DNA follows: TGTGCCAGCAGTGAAGTCATCCCTAATTCACCTCTCCACTTT.

This sequence joins TRBV24-1 and TRBJ2-1; 11 positions match TRBD2. V gave up 0 bases and J gave up 0 bases; unmatched junction bases: 6. The germline V gene has CDR1 KGHDR and CDR2 SFDVKD. The CDR3 is 19 amino acids. The CDR3 nucleotides are TGTGCCACCAGTGATTTGACTAGCGGGAGTTCCTTCTCCTACAATGAGCAGTTCTTC. Protein sequence: CATSDLTSGSSFSYNEQFF.

The chain has TRBV28 and TRBJ1-6; no clear D gene. The V end was cut by 9 bases, the J end by 7 bases, with 16 bases between. The CDR3 totals 14 residues. The germline CDR1 and CDR2 sequences are MDHEN and SYDVKM. The CDR3 region has the DNA TGTGCCAGTTTTAGAGGGAGCGTCAATTCACCCCTCCACTTT. Translating it yields CASFRGSVNSPLHF. Combining the CDR3 with reference TRBV28 and TRBJ1-6 gives the whole variable domain DVKVTQSSRYLVKRTGEKVFLECVQDMDHENMFWYRQDPGLGLRLIYFSYDVKMKEKGDIPEGYSVSREKKERFSLILESASTNQTSMYLCASFRGSVNSPLHFGNGTRLTVT.